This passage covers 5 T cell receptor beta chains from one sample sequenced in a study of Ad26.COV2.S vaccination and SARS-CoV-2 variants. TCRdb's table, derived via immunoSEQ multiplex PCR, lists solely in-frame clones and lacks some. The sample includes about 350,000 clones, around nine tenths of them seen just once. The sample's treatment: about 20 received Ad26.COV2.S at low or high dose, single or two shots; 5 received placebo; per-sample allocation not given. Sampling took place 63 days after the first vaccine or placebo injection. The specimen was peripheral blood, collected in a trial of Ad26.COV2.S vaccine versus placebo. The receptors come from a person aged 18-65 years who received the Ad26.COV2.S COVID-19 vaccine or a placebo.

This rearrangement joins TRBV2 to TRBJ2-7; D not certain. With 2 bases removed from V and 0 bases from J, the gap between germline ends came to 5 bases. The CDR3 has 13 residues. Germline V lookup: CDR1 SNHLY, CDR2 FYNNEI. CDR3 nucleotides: TGTGCCAGCAGTGAAAGGAGCTCCTACGAGCAGTACTTC. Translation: CASSERSSYEQYF. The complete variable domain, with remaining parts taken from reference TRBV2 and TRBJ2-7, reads EPEVTQTPSHQVTQMGQEVILRCVPISNHLYFYWYRQILGQKVEFLVSFYNNEISEKSEIFDDQFSVERPDGSNFTLKIRSTKLEDSAMYFCASSERSSYEQYFGPGTRLTVT.

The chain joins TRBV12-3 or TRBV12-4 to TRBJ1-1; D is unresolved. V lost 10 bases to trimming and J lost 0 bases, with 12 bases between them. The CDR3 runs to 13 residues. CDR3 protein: CATDGGMNTEAFF. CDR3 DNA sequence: TGTGCCACAGACGGAGGGATGAACACTGAAGCTTTCTTT.

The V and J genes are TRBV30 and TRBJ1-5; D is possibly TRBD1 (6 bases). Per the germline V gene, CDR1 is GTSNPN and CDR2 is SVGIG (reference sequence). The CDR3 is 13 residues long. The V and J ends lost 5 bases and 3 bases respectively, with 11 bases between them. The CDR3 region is CAWSQGPNQPQHF. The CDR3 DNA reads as TGTGCCTGGTCACAGGGTCCCAATCAGCCCCAGCATTTT.

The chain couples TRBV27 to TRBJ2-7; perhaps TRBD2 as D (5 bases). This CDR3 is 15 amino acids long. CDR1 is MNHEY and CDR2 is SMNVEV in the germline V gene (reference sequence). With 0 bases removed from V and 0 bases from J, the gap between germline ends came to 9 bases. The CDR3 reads CASSLSAAASYEQYF. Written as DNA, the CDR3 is TGTGCCAGCAGTTTATCGGCAGCGGCCTCCTACGAGCAGTACTTC.

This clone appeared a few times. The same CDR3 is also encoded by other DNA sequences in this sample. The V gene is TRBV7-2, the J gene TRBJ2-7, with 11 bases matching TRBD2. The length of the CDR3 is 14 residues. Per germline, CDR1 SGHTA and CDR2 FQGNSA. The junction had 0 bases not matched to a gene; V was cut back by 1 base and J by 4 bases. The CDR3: CASSLGLAGYEQYF. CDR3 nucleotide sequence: TGTGCCAGCAGCTTAGGACTAGCGGGGTACGAGCAGTACTTC.